One and the same sample provided the 13 T cell receptor beta chains below, sequenced in a study of neurological immune-mediated disorders. TCRdb analysed the 5' RACE reads with MiXCR anew, one entry per CDR3 protein. The table lists about 49,000 distinct CDR3 sequences, over 8% of them singletons. This sample's time point: longitudinal time-point 1 (baseline). The sequencing input was PBMCs. These receptors originate from a woman in her thirties or forties in good health.

This clonotype showed up many times. The chain links TRBV28 to TRBJ1-5, with D possibly TRBD1 on 5 matching bases. Trimming took off 5 bases at V and 2 bases at J, with 13 bases between the two ends. The CDR3 covers 15 residues. Germline values: CDR1 MDHEN, CDR2 SYDVKM. In nucleotides, the CDR3 is TGTGCCAGCAGTCGGCCGGGACGGGGCAATCAGCCCCAGCATTTT. Translating gives CASSRPGRGNQPQHF.

This clonotype was picked up many times. V gene TRBV7-2 combines with J gene TRBJ2-1, with 11 positions matching TRBD1. J gave up 3 bases and V 5 bases, and 3 bases lay outside the gene matches. Looked up from germline, CDR1 is SGHTA and CDR2 is FQGNSA. The CDR3 contains 15 residues. The CDR3 nucleotides read TGTGCCAGCAGCCCCGGGACAGGGGGCTACAATGAGCAGTTCTTC. The encoded protein is CASSPGTGGYNEQFF.

This clonotype has ten or more counts. CDR3 DNA: TGCAGTGCGGCTGACAGGAGCCAAGAGACCCAGTACTTC. Translated: CSAADRSQETQYF. This chain links TRBV20-1 with TRBJ2-5, with D perhaps TRBD1 (6 bases). Germline assignment: CDR1 DFQATT and CDR2 SNEGSKA (reference sequence). The CDR3 runs to 13 residues. V gave up 6 bases and J gave up 1 base, with 12 bases separating them.

This clonotype was seen repeatedly, ten times or more. The chain links TRBV6-5 to TRBJ2-1; 12 bases agree with TRBD2. V shed 0 bases, J shed 4 bases, and the junction held 4 bases outside the gene matches. The CDR3 spans 17 residues. The germline V gene has CDR1 MNHEY and CDR2 SVGAGI. In DNA, the CDR3 is TGTGCCAGCAGTTACTCGAAACTAGCGGGGGGTTACAATGAGCAGTTCTTC. Amino acid sequence: CASSYSKLAGGYNEQFF.

This clonotype was detected ten times or more. The rearrangement joins TRBV20-1 to TRBJ2-5; either TRBD1 or TRBD2 may supply D (7 bases each). There are 12 residues in the CDR3. Germline CDR1 is DFQATT and CDR2 is SNEGSKA (reference sequence). The V gene lost 0 bases and the J gene lost 7 bases, with 9 bases spanning the gap. As DNA, the CDR3 is TGCAGTGCTAGAGACAGGGGGGGGACCCAGTACTTC. It codes for CSARDRGGTQYF.

The table lists this clonotype with many counts. The V gene is TRBV5-5, the J gene TRBJ2-2, with TRBD1 matching over 7 bases. This CDR3 spans 16 amino acids. J gave up 2 bases and V 4 bases, and 8 bases lay outside the gene matches. Per germline, CDR1 SGHKS and CDR2 YYEKEE (reference sequence). CDR3 DNA: TGTGCCAGCAGCGCCAGGGGACAGATAAACACCGGGGAGCTGTTTTTT. Its translation: CASSARGQINTGELFF.

This clonotype was seen at least ten times. The chain is built from TRBV20-1 and TRBJ2-5; D perhaps matches TRBD1 (5 bases). Germline-derived CDR1 and CDR2 are DFQATT and SNEGSKA (reference sequence). The CDR3 spans 16 residues. Trimming pared 1 base from V and 5 bases from J, leaving 20 bases between. CDR3: CSARGWGASGMETQYF. The CDR3 DNA reads as TGCAGTGCTAGAGGGTGGGGCGCTTCGGGTATGGAGACCCAGTACTTC.

This clonotype has a count of ten or more. The chain is built from TRBV7-9 and TRBJ2-7; 7 nucleotides line up with TRBD2. The germline gives CDR1 SEHNR, CDR2 FQNEAQ (reference sequence). The CDR3 is 12 residues long. V was clipped by 6 bases and J by 2 bases; unmatched bases: 1. CDR3 in amino acids: CASRGGTYEQYF. The CDR3 DNA is TGTGCCAGCAGGGGGGGGACCTACGAGCAGTACTTC.

This clonotype was observed at least ten times. This chain joins TRBV7-2 and TRBJ2-3, with D possibly TRBD2 on 5 matching bases. CDR1 is SGHTA and CDR2 is FQGNSA in the germline V gene. Trimming removed 2 bases at V and 6 bases at J, with 18 bases between. The CDR3 extends over 16 amino acids. The CDR3 coding sequence is TGTGCCAGCAGCTTAACACGGGGATTTCAAGGGGATACGCAGTATTTT. Protein: CASSLTRGFQGDTQYF.

The sample holds many counts of this clonotype. The rearrangement uses TRBV5-6 and TRBJ2-7; 9 bases align to TRBD1. Germline CDR1 reads SGHDT; CDR2 reads YYEEEE. The CDR3 has 15 amino acids. V shed 0 bases and J 5 bases; nucleotides not matched to a gene: 6. The CDR3 DNA reads as TGTGCCAGCAGCTTGGGAACAGGGGGCTACAACGAGCAGTACTTC. Protein product: CASSLGTGGYNEQYF.

There are many counts of this clonotype. The V and J genes are TRBV14 and TRBJ2-7, with no clear D. CDR3 length equals 15 residues. Germline CDR1 reads SGHDN; CDR2 reads FVKESK. V lost 0 bases and J lost 5, with 14 bases in between. CDR3 DNA: TGTGCCAGCAGCCAAGAGCTAGGGTGGTCCAACGAGCAGTACTTC. This codes for CASSQELGWSNEQYF.

This clonotype was observed many times. The CDR3 nucleotides are TGCGCCAGCAGCTTGGGTGGTCAGACCATTAGGGGCAATGAGCAGTTCTTC. Translated: CASSLGGQTIRGNEQFF. The V gene is TRBV5-1, the J gene TRBJ2-1, with a tentative D call TRBD1 (5 bases). The CDR3 runs 17 residues. V was trimmed by 0 bases and J by 6 bases, leaving 19 bases between them. Germline V gives CDR1 SGHRS, CDR2 YFSETQ.

This clonotype was observed many times. DNA for the CDR3: TGCAGTGCTAGAGATTCCCCCGCGTTCTCCACTGAAGCTTTCTTT. It yields the protein CSARDSPAFSTEAFF. This chain joins TRBV20-1 and TRBJ1-1, with unresolved D. The CDR3 is made up of 15 amino acids. The germline V gene has CDR1 DFQATT and CDR2 SNEGSKA (reference sequence). V lost 0 bases, J lost 4 bases, and 15 bases lay in between.